Below, 14 T cell receptor beta chains from the same sample are listed, as sequenced in a study of identical twins. TCRdb independently ran MiXCR on the 5' RACE reads; one entry per CDR3 protein. The table lists approximately 690,000 distinct CDR3 sequences, over 5% of them singletons. The sequencing input was naive T cells sorted from blood. All receptors derive from a man aged 18 to 35 in good health.

There are many counts of this clonotype. The chain couples TRBV29-1 to TRBJ2-7, with TRBD2 matching 7 bases. CDR1 is SQVTM and CDR2 is ANQGSEA in the germline V gene. Trimming removed 6 bases from V and 5 bases from J; junction bases left unmatched: 7. CDR3 size: 12 residues. The CDR3 protein is CSVGGTPNEQYF. CDR3 nucleotide sequence: TGCAGCGTGGGGGGGACCCCAAACGAGCAGTACTTC.

The V call is TRBV6-5, the J call TRBJ1-1; no firm D call. Germline loops: CDR1 MNHEY, CDR2 SVGAGI. V dropped 2 bases and J dropped 4 bases, with 8 bases sitting between them. The length of the CDR3 is 13 residues. CDR3 in DNA: TGTGCCAGCAGTTACGGGGTTAGCACTGAAGCTTTCTTT. Protein product: CASSYGVSTEAFF.

This clonotype was detected many times. The CDR3 nucleotides are TGCAGTGCTAGAAGGACAGATAACATACCGAACACCGGGGAGCTGTTTTTT. Its protein product is CSARRTDNIPNTGELFF. The chain has TRBV20-1 and TRBJ2-2, with D possibly being TRBD1 (6 bases). Germline CDR1 DFQATT, CDR2 SNEGSKA (reference sequence). The CDR3 length is 17 residues. V gave up 2 bases and J gave up 0 bases, with 16 bases separating them.

This clonotype was seen a few times. J is TRBJ1-2 and V is TRBV25-1, with D perhaps TRBD1 (6 bases). Germline V gene sequence: CDR1 MGHDK, CDR2 SYGVNS. The CDR3 is 13 residues long. V was pared by 6 bases and J by 0 bases, with 8 bases between. CDR3 DNA: TGTGCCAGCAGCCGGGACACTAACTATGGCTACACCTTC. It codes for CASSRDTNYGYTF.

This clonotype was observed many times. The chain joins TRBV12-3 or TRBV12-4 to TRBJ1-1; 8 bases fit TRBD1. The J segment lost 4 bases and the V segment lost 3 bases, leaving 13 bases of the junction unmatched. The CDR3 totals 17 residues. This CDR3 reads CASSFWAGGLTTTEAFF. The CDR3 DNA follows: TGTGCCAGCAGTTTTTGGGCAGGGGGCTTGACTACCACTGAAGCTTTCTTT.

This clonotype came up many times. J is TRBJ2-1 and V is TRBV4-3, with D possibly being TRBD2 (6 bases). The CDR3 length is 16 residues. The V and J ends lost 2 bases and 6 bases respectively, with 17 bases between them. Germline V gene lookup returns CDR1 LGHNA and CDR2 YSLEER. CDR3 residues: CASSQTSSGVFNEQFF. DNA of the CDR3: TGCGCCAGCAGCCAAACCAGTAGCGGAGTTTTCAATGAGCAGTTCTTC.

This clonotype has ten or more counts. The V and J genes are TRBV2 and TRBJ2-3, with D unclear. CDR3 length: 15 residues. Trimming stripped 7 bases from V and 3 bases from J, with 17 bases between. Germline V gene sequence: CDR1 SNHLY, CDR2 FYNNEI. The CDR3 spells CASNALPDGTDTQYF. Here the CDR3 DNA reads TGTGCCAGCAATGCGCTCCCCGATGGGACAGATACGCAGTATTTT.

This clonotype was recorded a few times. V and J are TRBV28 and TRBJ1-5, with D maybe TRBD1 (5 bases). The V gene's germline CDR1 is MDHEN and CDR2 SYDVKM. Trimming shortened V by 7 bases and J by 7 bases, and 29 bases separated the two germline ends. The CDR3 runs 18 residues. CDR3 residues: CASTRPPLGLNSGQPQHF. The CDR3 nucleotides are TGTGCCAGCACCCGACCCCCATTGGGGCTTAATTCCGGCCAGCCCCAGCATTTT.

The table lists this clonotype with many counts. This rearrangement joins TRBV9 to TRBJ2-6, with TRBD2 matching over 12 bases. The CDR3 spans 18 residues. Germline assignment: CDR1 SGDLS and CDR2 YYNGEE. V lost 4 bases to trimming and J lost 1 base; unmatched junction nucleotides: 6. The CDR3 reads CASSFGLAGLSGANVLTF. The CDR3 coding sequence is TGTGCCAGCAGCTTCGGACTAGCGGGATTGTCTGGGGCCAACGTCCTGACTTTC.

The rearrangement joins TRBV7-2 to TRBJ2-4; tentatively, D is TRBD1 or TRBD2 (6 bases each). Per germline, CDR1 SGHTA and CDR2 FQGNSA. This CDR3 is 17 amino acids long. V lost 5 bases, J lost 5 bases, and 22 bases lay in between. CDR3 protein: CASSPRGFGTQENIQYF. CDR3 sequence (DNA): TGTGCCAGCAGCCCCCGGGGGTTTGGGACACAAGAAAACATTCAGTACTTC.

This clonotype occurred many times. The rearrangement uses TRBV29-1 and TRBJ2-7; the D gene is possibly TRBD2 (6 bases). The CDR3 spans 13 residues. Trimming cost V 6 bases and J 6 bases, with 18 bases left between them. Germline V gene sequence: CDR1 SQVTM, CDR2 ANQGSEA. The CDR3 DNA is TGCAGCGTGGGGGGTCTACTCCTCCTCGAGCAGTACTTC. It specifies CSVGGLLLLEQYF.

This clonotype appeared a single time. CDR3 residues: CASGGSGELFF. The CDR3 DNA is TGTGCTTCGGGGGGGTCCGGGGAGCTGTTTTTT. The V gene is TRBV2, the J gene TRBJ2-2; 8 positions agree with TRBD2. Looked up from germline, CDR1 is SNHLY and CDR2 is FYNNEI. There are 11 residues in the CDR3.

The chain recombines TRBV12-3 or TRBV12-4 with TRBJ1-1; 10 bases align to TRBD1. This CDR3 region has 14 residues. With V trimmed by 4 bases and J by 6 bases, 5 bases remained unmatched. The DNA of the CDR3 is TGTGCCAGCAGTTCGACAGGGGGCTTCGCTGAAGCTTTCTTT. Translated: CASSSTGGFAEAFF.

This clonotype appeared a few times. In DNA, the CDR3 is TGCGCCAGCAGCCAATCTCCTAGCGGGAGAGGGTATGAGCAGTTCTTC. Encoded protein: CASSQSPSGRGYEQFF. This sequence joins TRBV4-3 and TRBJ2-1; 10 bases are a match to TRBD2. The V gene end was trimmed by 2 bases and the J gene end by 8 bases; junction bases not matched to a gene: 9. The CDR3 covers 16 residues. Germline CDR1 and CDR2: LGHNA and YSLEER.